A selection of T cell receptor beta chains follows, all from one sample in a study of metastatic and nonmetastatic thyroid tumors. With MiXCR, TCRdb called clones anew from the PCR reads. The data show 25,000 to 30,000 clones, with 15% seen just once and approximately 3.3% held by the top ten. Material: blood. The source is a female donor with papillary thyroid cancer or a benign thyroid nodule (not recorded which). Some clones in this sample may be carry-over from other donors' samples. Both conserved end residues are part of each CDR3. A D gene is named only where the DNA matches it firmly. Clone size is shown for a subset of rows, as once, few, many or a class of expanded clone.

clone size,D gene,V gene,J gene,CDR3 protein
many,TRBD2,TRBV7-2,TRBJ2-1,CASTPSLAGVYEQFF
many,NA,TRBV12-3/TRBV12-4,TRBJ2-3,CASSLGSPGVQGTQYF
NA,TRBD1,TRBV4-1,TRBJ1-1,CASSQEWTGSNTEAFF
many,NA,TRBV30,TRBJ1-1,CAWSVRGARRGTEAFF
medium-sized,NA,TRBV27,TRBJ2-7,CASSLRGDNEQYF
many,TRBD1,TRBV7-3,TRBJ2-1,CASSLDRENEQFF
many,NA,TRBV2,TRBJ1-4,CASSGGEGIEKLFF
many,TRBD2,TRBV5-4,TRBJ2-1,CASSSSGKAYNEQFF
many,NA,TRBV19,TRBJ2-1,CASSIDRNEQFF
many,NA,TRBV28,TRBJ1-5,CASSLGGGGNQPQHF
many,NA,TRBV28,TRBJ2-4,CASSLRARQGLAKNIQYF
many,TRBD1,TRBV27,TRBJ1-6,CASSLDRGGSPLHF
many,TRBD1,TRBV11-2,TRBJ2-5,CASRRGTGRAETQYF
medium-sized,NA,TRBV4-1,TRBJ2-7,CASSQEEGGVYEQYF
many,NA,TRBV20-1,TRBJ2-7,CSARAGARRNEQYF
few,TRBD1,TRBV6-1,TRBJ1-2,CANSRQGAFGYTF
medium-sized,NA,TRBV20-1,TRBJ2-7,CSAPRRGLGAYEQYF
medium-sized,TRBD1,TRBV20-1,TRBJ2-7,CSARERTGSSYEQYF
many,TRBD1,TRBV6-1,TRBJ1-6,CASSEGALGWNSPLHF
many,NA,TRBV2,TRBJ2-7,CASRETYSYEQYF
many,NA,TRBV20-1,TRBJ1-6,CSARVGGSYNSPLHF
many,NA,TRBV4-1,TRBJ1-1,CASSQGGGWTEAFF
medium-sized,TRBD2,TRBV20-1,TRBJ2-7,CSAPGAFQRGSYEQYF
many,NA,TRBV30,TRBJ2-5,CAWSKEWGAETQYF
many,NA,TRBV24-1,TRBJ2-2,CATSSRALTGELFF
many,NA,TRBV4-2,TRBJ1-4,CASSQESDTSGKLFF
many,TRBD2,TRBV7-9,TRBJ2-1,CASSLAVAGYNEQFF
many,TRBD1,TRBV2,TRBJ1-3,CASRRQGHYSGNTIYF
many,NA,TRBV6-4,TRBJ1-5,CASKGFTQPQHF
few,NA,TRBV19,TRBJ1-5,CASSIGTDINQPQHF
medium-sized,NA,TRBV11-1,TRBJ2-7,CASSLSQTRSYEQYF
many,NA,TRBV27,TRBJ2-1,CASSPILDNEQFF
many,TRBD2,TRBV5-5,TRBJ2-3,CASSLPSGTSTDTQYF